This T cell receptor (beta chain) was captured in a study of cytomegalovirus exposure and HLA in healthy donors. V trimming: 6 bases; J trimming: 6 bases; junction bases outside the gene matches: 4. This CDR3 spans 14 amino acids. Germline CDR1 reads WNHNN; CDR2 reads SYGVQD (reference sequence). The PCR was carried out with 60 Vbeta primers and 13 Jbeta primers. Sequenced by immunoSEQ multiplex PCR; TCRdb stores in-frame clones only, minus some. The table lists just over 150,000 clones, about three quarters of them singletons. This clone came up a few times. The chain is built from TRBV10-1 and TRBJ2-2, with 10 bases that match TRBD2. Material: PBMCs. The source of this sequence is a female donor in good health and CMV-seronegative. Here the CDR3 DNA reads TGCGCCAGCAGCGGACTAGCGGTTCCCGGGGAGCTGTTTTTT. It translates to CASSGLAVPGELFF.